A selection of T cell receptor beta chains follows, all from one sample in a study of blood T cells in healthy people across ages. TCRdb analysed the 5' RACE reads with MiXCR anew, one entry per CDR3 protein. The sample holds just over 1 million distinct CDR3 sequences; 35% to 55% are singletons and the top ten take under 20%. What was sequenced was blood. The receptors come from an older woman in good health. Both conserved end residues are part of each CDR3. D genes are given only for firm matches. Not every row has a clone size; where given, it reads once, few, many or a size class.

cdr3_nt: TGTGCCATCAGTGAAAGCGAGGGCTACAATGAGCAGTTCTTC
cdr3_aa: CAISESEGYNEQFF
j_call: TRBJ2-1
d_call: .
clone_size: few
v_call: TRBV10-3

cdr3_nt: TGTGCCAGCAGCCAAGTAGGGGCGGGAGGGTACTACGAGCAGTACTTC
cdr3_aa: CASSQVGAGGYYEQYF
j_call: TRBJ2-7
d_call: TRBD2
clone_size: .
v_call: TRBV3-1

cdr3_nt: TGCAGTGCTAGCAACAGGCGCACAGATACGCAGTATTTT
cdr3_aa: CSASNRRTDTQYF
j_call: TRBJ2-3
d_call: .
clone_size: .
v_call: TRBV20-1

cdr3_nt: TGCAGTGCTAGGAGACAGGGGCGATTGTACTTC
cdr3_aa: CSARRQGRLYF
j_call: TRBJ2-7
d_call: TRBD1
clone_size: .
v_call: TRBV20-1

cdr3_nt: TGTGCCAGCAGTTTATCGATTTACACTGAAGCTTTCTTT
cdr3_aa: CASSLSIYTEAFF
j_call: TRBJ1-1
d_call: .
clone_size: .
v_call: TRBV27

cdr3_nt: TGTGCCAGCAGCGCAGGACATCGGGGCTACGAGCAGTACTTC
cdr3_aa: CASSAGHRGYEQYF
j_call: TRBJ2-7
d_call: .
clone_size: few
v_call: TRBV9

cdr3_nt: TGTGCCATCAGTGAGTCAGTCTTCAATGAGCAGTTCTTC
cdr3_aa: CAISESVFNEQFF
j_call: TRBJ2-1
d_call: .
clone_size: .
v_call: TRBV10-3

cdr3_nt: TGTGCCAGCAGCTTGGCCGCACTAGCCTCCGAGCAGTACTTC
cdr3_aa: CASSLAALASEQYF
j_call: TRBJ2-7
d_call: .
clone_size: few
v_call: TRBV5-5

cdr3_nt: TGTGCCAGCAGTGGACAGGCGGGCTATGGCTACACCTTC
cdr3_aa: CASSGQAGYGYTF
j_call: TRBJ1-2
d_call: TRBD1
clone_size: few
v_call: TRBV27

cdr3_nt: TGTGCCAGCAGGCGTACTGGCGGGAGGGCTGTTGAGGATGAGCAGTTCTTC
cdr3_aa: CASRRTGGRAVEDEQFF
j_call: TRBJ2-1
d_call: TRBD2
clone_size: .
v_call: TRBV7-8

cdr3_nt: TGCGCCAGCAGCCCCAACAGGGGGGAACTGTTTTTT
cdr3_aa: CASSPNRGELFF
j_call: TRBJ1-4
d_call: TRBD1
clone_size: once
v_call: TRBV5-1

cdr3_nt: TGTGCCATCAGTGAGGTTGCAGCGGGAGGGAAACTAGCCAAAAACATTCAGTACTTC
cdr3_aa: CAISEVAAGGKLAKNIQYF
j_call: TRBJ2-4
d_call: TRBD2
clone_size: few
v_call: TRBV10-3

cdr3_nt: TGTGCCAGCAGTACCGGACTAGCGCAATACGAGCAGTACTTC
cdr3_aa: CASSTGLAQYEQYF
j_call: TRBJ2-7
d_call: TRBD2
clone_size: few
v_call: TRBV6-2/TRBV6-3

cdr3_nt: TGCAGCGCCCGGACATTTAGCTCCTACGAGCAGTACTTC
cdr3_aa: CSARTFSSYEQYF
j_call: TRBJ2-7
d_call: .
clone_size: .
v_call: TRBV29-1

cdr3_nt: TGTGCCAGCAGCCAAGCGGGAGGGCCGGGTGATGAGCAGTTCTTC
cdr3_aa: CASSQAGGPGDEQFF
j_call: TRBJ2-1
d_call: TRBD2
clone_size: .
v_call: TRBV3-1

cdr3_nt: TGCGCCAGCAGCTTGGGGGAAGCTTCTAACTATGGCTACACCTTC
cdr3_aa: CASSLGEASNYGYTF
j_call: TRBJ1-2
d_call: .
clone_size: once
v_call: TRBV5-1

cdr3_nt: TGTGCCAGCAGCTTACCACCTACGGGACAGGGGGCTACAGGTGGAAGTTATGAGCAGTTCTTC
cdr3_aa: CASSLPPTGQGATGGSYEQFF
j_call: TRBJ2-1
d_call: TRBD1
clone_size: few
v_call: TRBV7-9

cdr3_nt: TGTGCCAGCAGTTCCTTACTGACGGTGGGTAACATTGTGGGGACTAGCGGGAACCCCTACGAGCAGTACTTC
cdr3_aa: CASSSLLTVGNIVGTSGNPYEQYF
j_call: TRBJ2-7
d_call: TRBD2
clone_size: .
v_call: TRBV27

cdr3_nt: TGTGCCAGCTCACCACCTAGCGGGAGTGCGTATGAGCAGTACTTC
cdr3_aa: CASSPPSGSAYEQYF
j_call: TRBJ2-7
d_call: TRBD2
clone_size: .
v_call: TRBV18

cdr3_nt: TGTGCCAGCAGCTTGGCCTCCACCGTTTTGTACTTC
cdr3_aa: CASSLASTVLYF
j_call: TRBJ2-7
d_call: .
clone_size: few
v_call: TRBV5-6

cdr3_nt: TGTGCCAGCTCAACGTACAGGGTCTCAGATACGCAGTATTTT
cdr3_aa: CASSTYRVSDTQYF
j_call: TRBJ2-3
d_call: .
clone_size: .
v_call: TRBV18

cdr3_nt: TGTGCCAGCAGCCAAGACTACGGGGACTATGGCTACACCTTC
cdr3_aa: CASSQDYGDYGYTF
j_call: TRBJ1-2
d_call: .
clone_size: .
v_call: TRBV3-1

cdr3_nt: TGTGCCAGCAGCTTGTCCGGGACTAGCGGGAGGTTACGAGAGACCCAGTTCTTC
cdr3_aa: CASSLSGTSGRLRETQFF
j_call: TRBJ2-1
d_call: TRBD2
clone_size: .
v_call: TRBV7-8

cdr3_nt: TGTGCCAGTGGGACAGAGGAACGGCAGCCCCAGCATTTT
cdr3_aa: CASGTEERQPQHF
j_call: TRBJ1-5
d_call: TRBD1
clone_size: few
v_call: TRBV6-5

cdr3_nt: TGTGCCAGCAGTGATGTGTGGGAAACGAGCTCCTACAATGAGCAGTACTTC
cdr3_aa: CASSDVWETSSYNEQYF
j_call: TRBJ2-7
d_call: .
clone_size: .
v_call: TRBV2

cdr3_nt: TGTGCCAGCAGTTCCGGGACTAGACTAACAGATACGCAGTATTTT
cdr3_aa: CASSSGTRLTDTQYF
j_call: TRBJ2-3
d_call: TRBD2
clone_size: .
v_call: TRBV12-3/TRBV12-4

cdr3_nt: TGTGCCATCAGGAGGGGACAGAGCACAGATACGCAGTATTTT
cdr3_aa: CAIRRGQSTDTQYF
j_call: TRBJ2-3
d_call: TRBD1
clone_size: .
v_call: TRBV10-3

cdr3_nt: TGTGCCAGCAGGCGGGCCCAGAATTCCTACAATGAGCAGTTCTTC
cdr3_aa: CASRRAQNSYNEQFF
j_call: TRBJ2-1
d_call: .
clone_size: many
v_call: TRBV6-2/TRBV6-3

cdr3_nt: TGTGCCAGCACCACGGGACAGGGGATGTTCGAGCAGTACTTC
cdr3_aa: CASTTGQGMFEQYF
j_call: TRBJ2-7
d_call: TRBD1
clone_size: few
v_call: TRBV6-2/TRBV6-3

cdr3_nt: TGTGCCAGCAGCTTAATGGGCGGGAGGCGGAATGAGCAGTTCTTC
cdr3_aa: CASSLMGGRRNEQFF
j_call: TRBJ2-1
d_call: TRBD2
clone_size: few
v_call: TRBV7-3

cdr3_nt: TGTGCCAGTAGTATTACACTAGCGACCCCAAACTACGAGCAGTACTTC
cdr3_aa: CASSITLATPNYEQYF
j_call: TRBJ2-7
d_call: TRBD2
clone_size: .
v_call: TRBV19

cdr3_nt: TGTGCCAGCAGCGACAGTAACTATGGCTACACCTTC
cdr3_aa: CASSDSNYGYTF
j_call: TRBJ1-2
d_call: .
clone_size: few
v_call: TRBV3-1

cdr3_nt: TGTGCCAGCAGTGTTGGGGAGGGTCAGCCCCAGCATTTT
cdr3_aa: CASSVGEGQPQHF
j_call: TRBJ1-5
d_call: .
clone_size: once
v_call: TRBV12-3/TRBV12-4

cdr3_nt: TGTGCCAGCAGACCTCCCGGACAGAATCAGCCCCAGCATTTT
cdr3_aa: CASRPPGQNQPQHF
j_call: TRBJ1-5
d_call: .
clone_size: few
v_call: TRBV28

cdr3_nt: TGTGCCAGCAGCCCTTCAACAAACAGCGGACCAAGCACAGATACGCAGTATTTT
cdr3_aa: CASSPSTNSGPSTDTQYF
j_call: TRBJ2-3
d_call: .
clone_size: many
v_call: TRBV7-7

cdr3_nt: TGTGCCAGCAGTCCCCCCAGGGATGAGCAGTTCTTC
cdr3_aa: CASSPPRDEQFF
j_call: TRBJ2-1
d_call: .
clone_size: .
v_call: TRBV6-2/TRBV6-3

cdr3_nt: TGCAGTGCTAGAAATTCGATCGCCGGGACAGACTATGACTACACCTTC
cdr3_aa: CSARNSIAGTDYDYTF
j_call: TRBJ1-2
d_call: TRBD1
clone_size: once
v_call: TRBV20-1

cdr3_nt: TGTGCCACCAGCAGAGATATAGGACTCACACCCTACGAGCAGTACTTC
cdr3_aa: CATSRDIGLTPYEQYF
j_call: TRBJ2-7
d_call: .
clone_size: few
v_call: TRBV15

cdr3_nt: TGTGCCAGCAGCGCCTCCACGAGTTATAATGAGCAGTTCTTC
cdr3_aa: CASSASTSYNEQFF
j_call: TRBJ2-1
d_call: .
clone_size: few
v_call: TRBV11-2

cdr3_nt: TGCAGTGCTAGGGTTGGGGCTCCCTTTTCCACAGATACGCAGTATTTT
cdr3_aa: CSARVGAPFSTDTQYF
j_call: TRBJ2-3
d_call: .
clone_size: few
v_call: TRBV20-1

cdr3_nt: TGTGCCAGCAGCGGCCGGCAGGTCTTTTTCAATGAGCAGTTCTTC
cdr3_aa: CASSGRQVFFNEQFF
j_call: TRBJ2-1
d_call: .
clone_size: .
v_call: TRBV6-5

cdr3_nt: TGCAGCGTTGGAGGCGGGCAGGGGGCGCCCAATGAGCAGTACTTC
cdr3_aa: CSVGGGQGAPNEQYF
j_call: TRBJ2-7
d_call: TRBD1
clone_size: .
v_call: TRBV29-1

cdr3_nt: TGTGCCAGCAGTCCCCACCTTAGCACAGATACGCAGTATTTT
cdr3_aa: CASSPHLSTDTQYF
j_call: TRBJ2-3
d_call: .
clone_size: many
v_call: TRBV27

cdr3_nt: TGCAGTGCCAAGGACGGTGCAGAGACCCAGTACTTC
cdr3_aa: CSAKDGAETQYF
j_call: TRBJ2-5
d_call: .
clone_size: .
v_call: TRBV20-1

cdr3_nt: TGTGCCATCCGACTGGCGGGAAGCTCCTACGAGCAGTACTTC
cdr3_aa: CAIRLAGSSYEQYF
j_call: TRBJ2-7
d_call: .
clone_size: few
v_call: TRBV10-3

cdr3_nt: TGTGCCAGCAGTGATCCTAGCGGGAGGGCCTACAATGAGCAGTACTTC
cdr3_aa: CASSDPSGRAYNEQYF
j_call: TRBJ2-7
d_call: TRBD2
clone_size: .
v_call: TRBV2

cdr3_nt: TGTGCCAGCGCCCAGGGGCCGAGCTCCTACGAGCAGTACTTC
cdr3_aa: CASAQGPSSYEQYF
j_call: TRBJ2-7
d_call: .
clone_size: few
v_call: TRBV6-5

cdr3_nt: TGTGCCAGCAGCCAAGATACGGTAGCCACGCGCGAGCAGTACTTC
cdr3_aa: CASSQDTVATREQYF
j_call: TRBJ2-7
d_call: .
clone_size: few
v_call: TRBV3-1

cdr3_nt: TGTGCCACTCAACTAGCGGGAGGGATCTCCTACGAGCAGTACTTC
cdr3_aa: CATQLAGGISYEQYF
j_call: TRBJ2-7
d_call: TRBD2
clone_size: .
v_call: TRBV19